The subject of this entry is one TCR beta chain. Its antigen is unidentified. Clones were read by immunoSEQ multiplex PCR, and TCRdb kept only the in-frame ones, dropping some. Here the sample spans about 150,000 clones, around 85% being singletons. This sample was taken from a study of T cell responses to AZD1222 COVID-19 vaccine. Study-wide background: Pooling of second doses given at about 4 or about 12 weeks was done. Study results and caveats: No day 14 peak samples; only post-peak repertoires were characterized. Distributed over spike, vaccine-associated CD4 TCRs predominated at 160-218 and 743-854. In the spike-specific TCR repertoire, nearly half reportedly target unmutated variant regions.

This CDR3 has 13 amino acids. Deletions cut 11 bases from V and 3 bases from J, with 14 bases between. This sequence originates from an adult in good health. Sequences were derived from peripheral blood, sampled on day 0 of AZD1222 vaccination. The genes are TRBV12-3 or TRBV12-4 and TRBJ1-3; tentative D call: TRBD1 (5 bases). The CDR3 DNA reads TGTGCCTCCAAGGGGACCGTTGGAAACACCATATATTTT. This encodes CASKGTVGNTIYF.